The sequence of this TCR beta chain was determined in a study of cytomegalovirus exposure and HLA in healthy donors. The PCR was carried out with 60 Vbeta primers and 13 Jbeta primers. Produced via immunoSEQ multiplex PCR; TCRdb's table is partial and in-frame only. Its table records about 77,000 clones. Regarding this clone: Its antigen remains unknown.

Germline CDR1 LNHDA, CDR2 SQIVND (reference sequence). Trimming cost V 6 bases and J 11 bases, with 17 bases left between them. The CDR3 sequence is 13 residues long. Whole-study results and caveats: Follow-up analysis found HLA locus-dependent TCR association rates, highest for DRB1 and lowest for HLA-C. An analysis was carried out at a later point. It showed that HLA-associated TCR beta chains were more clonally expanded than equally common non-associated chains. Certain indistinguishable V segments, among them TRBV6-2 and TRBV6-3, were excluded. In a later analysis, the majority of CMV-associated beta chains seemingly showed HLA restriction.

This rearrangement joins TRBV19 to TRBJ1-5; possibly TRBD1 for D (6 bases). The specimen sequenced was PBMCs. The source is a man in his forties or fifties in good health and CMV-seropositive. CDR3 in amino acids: CASREQGLVAQHF. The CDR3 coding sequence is TGTGCCAGTAGGGAACAGGGCCTTGTGGCCCAGCATTTT.